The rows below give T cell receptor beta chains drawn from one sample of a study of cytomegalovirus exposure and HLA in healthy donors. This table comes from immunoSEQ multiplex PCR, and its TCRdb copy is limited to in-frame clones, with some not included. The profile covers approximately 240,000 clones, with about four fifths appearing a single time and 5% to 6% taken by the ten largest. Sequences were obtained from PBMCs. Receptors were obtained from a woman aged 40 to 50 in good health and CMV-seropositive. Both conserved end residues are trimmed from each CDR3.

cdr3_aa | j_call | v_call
ASSIFAETEAF | TRBJ1-1 | TRBV5-1
ASSRPGRGGYEQY | TRBJ2-7 | TRBV19
ASSLEGARGKETQY | TRBJ2-5 | TRBV5-1
ASSSPSRYT | TRBJ1-2 | TRBV5-1
ASKVSASGKYEQY | . | TRBV6-1
AWSKLGRGRSPYEQY | TRBJ2-7 | TRBV30
ASSEGMGLSSGNTIY | TRBJ1-3 | TRBV2
ASSQDLAGGGFEQY | TRBJ2-7 | TRBV4-1
ASSLVASGRGEQY | TRBJ2-7 | TRBV11-3
ASSVAGGLGHEQY | TRBJ2-7 | TRBV9
ASSFDRGNAEQY | TRBJ2-7 | TRBV27
ASSFRAGGELF | TRBJ2-2 | TRBV11-3
ATSRREKLF | TRBJ1-4 | TRBV15
ASSLLAGVGNEQF | TRBJ2-1 | TRBV6-4
ASSSRAGVRETQY | TRBJ2-5 | TRBV7-9
ASSVAAGTGNEQF | TRBJ2-1 | TRBV9
ASSQESLAAYEQY | TRBJ2-7 | TRBV14
ASGSSGGDGELF | TRBJ2-2 | TRBV27
TSSSVGGEDTQY | TRBJ2-3 | TRBV1
ASRRDRGSYEQY | TRBJ2-7 | TRBV5-4
SPADRQATYNSPLH | TRBJ1-6 | TRBV29-1